The table lists the clone carrying this TCR beta chain with a few counts. This sample was included in a study of tumor-infiltrating lymphocytes in primary liver carcinoma. V was trimmed by 4 bases and J by 5 bases, leaving 9 bases between them. Germline values: CDR1 MNHNS, CDR2 SASEGT. CDR3 length equals 14 residues. Synthesis of TCR beta cDNA was carried out from about 540 ng total RNA with a constant-region primer. Three nested multiplex PCR rounds of slightly modified ARM-PCR generated TCR beta libraries. In the first two PCR rounds, TRBV1-TRBV30 forward primers were paired with a C-beta reverse primer, and each round lasted approximately 9 cycles. TCRdb processed the multiplex PCR reads anew with MiXCR; each CDR3 protein has one entry. The sample yields about 48,000 distinct CDR3 sequences, about 68% seen once. Starting material for RNA and DNA co-extraction consisted of about 17-30 mg of unsorted bulk tissue.

The V gene is TRBV6-1, the J gene TRBJ1-6, with D possibly being TRBD1 (6 bases). Sample: liver tumor tissue from sampling region 3. The sample's subset: tumor region T3, left-lateral pole. The receptor's source is a man aged 40-55 years with primary liver carcinoma and hepatitis B virus infection. CDR3 amino acids: CASSGGGDNSPLHF. The CDR3 nucleotides read TGTGCCAGCAGTGGGGGGGGCGATAATTCACCCCTCCACTTT.